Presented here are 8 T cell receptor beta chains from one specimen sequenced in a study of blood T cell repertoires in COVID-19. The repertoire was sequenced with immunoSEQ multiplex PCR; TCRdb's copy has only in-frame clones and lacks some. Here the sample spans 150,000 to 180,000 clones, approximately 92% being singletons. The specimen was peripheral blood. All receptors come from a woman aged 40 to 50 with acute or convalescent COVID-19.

In nucleotides, the CDR3 is TGTGCCAGCAGCCGGGACAGGGGGCACGAGCAGTACTTC. Amino acid sequence: CASSRDRGHEQYF. V and J are TRBV12-3 or TRBV12-4 and TRBJ2-7; TRBD1 agrees at 12 bases. V shed 6 bases and J 5 bases; nucleotides not matched to a gene: 2. The CDR3 loop spans 13 amino acids.

CDR3 amino acids: CASLVSGGVGTQYF. The CDR3 nucleotides are TGTGCCAGCTTGGTTAGCGGGGGGGTCGGTACGCAGTATTTT. The gene calls are TRBV6-5 and TRBJ2-3; 11 bases fit TRBD2. Germline CDR1 and CDR2: MNHEY and SVGAGI. The CDR3 spans 14 residues. J was trimmed by 8 bases and V by 8 bases; bases with no gene match: 9.

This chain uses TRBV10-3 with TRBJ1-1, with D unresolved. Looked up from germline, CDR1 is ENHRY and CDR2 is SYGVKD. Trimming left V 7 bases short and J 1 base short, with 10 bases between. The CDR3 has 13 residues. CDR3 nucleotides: TGTGCCATCACCCACGGAGGGAACACTGAAGCTTTCTTT. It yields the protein CAITHGGNTEAFF.

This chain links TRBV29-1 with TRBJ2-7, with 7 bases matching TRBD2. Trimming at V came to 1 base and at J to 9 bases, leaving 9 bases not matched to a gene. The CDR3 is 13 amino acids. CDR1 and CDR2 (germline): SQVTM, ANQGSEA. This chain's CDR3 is CSVEGAVGGRQYF. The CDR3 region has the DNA TGCAGCGTTGAAGGGGCAGTGGGGGGGAGGCAGTACTTC.

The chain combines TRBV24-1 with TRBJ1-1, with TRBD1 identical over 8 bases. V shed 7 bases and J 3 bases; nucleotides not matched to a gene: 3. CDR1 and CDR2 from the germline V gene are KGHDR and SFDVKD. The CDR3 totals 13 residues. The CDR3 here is CATRTGVDTEAFF. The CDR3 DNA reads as TGTGCCACCAGGACAGGGGTAGACACTGAAGCTTTCTTT.

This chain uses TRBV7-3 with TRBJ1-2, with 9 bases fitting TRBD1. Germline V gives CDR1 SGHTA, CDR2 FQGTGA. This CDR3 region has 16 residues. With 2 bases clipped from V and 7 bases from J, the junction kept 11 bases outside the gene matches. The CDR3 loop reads CASSLDSGTGFGGYTF. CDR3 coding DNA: TGTGCCAGCAGCTTAGATTCCGGGACAGGGTTTGGTGGCTACACCTTC. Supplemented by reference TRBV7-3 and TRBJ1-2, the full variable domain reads GAGVSQTPSNKVTEKGKYVELRCDPISGHTALYWYRQSLGQGPEFLIYFQGTGAADDSGLPNDRFFAVRPEGSVSTLKIQRTERGDSAVYLCASSLDSGTGFGGYTFGSGTRLTVV.

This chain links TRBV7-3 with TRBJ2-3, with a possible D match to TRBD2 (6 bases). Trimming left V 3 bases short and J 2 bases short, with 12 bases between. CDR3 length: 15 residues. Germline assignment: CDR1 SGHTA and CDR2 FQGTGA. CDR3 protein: CASSFFGGTTDTQYF. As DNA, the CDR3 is TGTGCCAGCAGCTTTTTTGGGGGGACCACAGATACGCAGTATTTT. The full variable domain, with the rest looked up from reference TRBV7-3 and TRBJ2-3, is GAGVSQTPSNKVTEKGKYVELRCDPISGHTALYWYRQSLGQGPEFLIYFQGTGAADDSGLPNDRFFAVRPEGSVSTLKIQRTERGDSAVYLCASSFFGGTTDTQYFGPGTRLTVL.

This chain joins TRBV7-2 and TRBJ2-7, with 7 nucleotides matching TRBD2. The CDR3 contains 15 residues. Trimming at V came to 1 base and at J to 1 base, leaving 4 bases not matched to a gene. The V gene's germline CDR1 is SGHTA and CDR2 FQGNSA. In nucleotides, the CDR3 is TGTGCCAGCAGCTTAGTGCGGGAGTTGTCCTACGAGCAGTACTTC. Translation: CASSLVRELSYEQYF.